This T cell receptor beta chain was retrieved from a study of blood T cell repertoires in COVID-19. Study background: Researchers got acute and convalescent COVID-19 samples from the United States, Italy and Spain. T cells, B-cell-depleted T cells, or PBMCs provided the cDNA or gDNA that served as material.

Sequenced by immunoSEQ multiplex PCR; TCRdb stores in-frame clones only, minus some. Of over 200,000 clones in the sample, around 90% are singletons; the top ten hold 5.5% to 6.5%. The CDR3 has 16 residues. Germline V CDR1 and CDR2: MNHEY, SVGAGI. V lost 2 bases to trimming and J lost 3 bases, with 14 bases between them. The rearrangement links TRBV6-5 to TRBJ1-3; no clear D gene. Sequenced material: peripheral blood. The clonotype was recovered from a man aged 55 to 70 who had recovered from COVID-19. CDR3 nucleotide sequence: TGTGCCAGCAGTTACGCCCGATTGGGAGGTGGAAACACCATATATTTT. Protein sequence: CASSYARLGGGNTIYF.